This TCR beta chain was recovered during a study of blood T cells in healthy people across ages. Study-wide context: Per two T cells, template switching captured roughly one barcoded beta molecule.

The CDR3 runs to 16 residues. Germline CDR1 MDHEN, CDR2 SYDVKM. Through a sample-barcoded 5' primer and a J-beta primer mix, a second PCR was run for about 6 to 12 cycles. A tag from a template-switch adaptor with 12 random nucleotides marked each cDNA molecule. TCRdb re-called the 5' RACE reads with MiXCR, one entry per CDR3 protein. In the table there are some 900,000 distinct CDR3 sequences, about 44% of which are singletons. Each sample provided at least 5 micrograms of extracted total RNA. The TCR comes from a man aged 30 to 45 in good health. Sequencing used blood. The rearrangement uses TRBV28 and TRBJ2-1; 9 positions agree with TRBD1. The tail of the sequence fits TRBJ2-7 better, so the J call may be wrong. The CDR3 loop is CASSPTTGGTYNEQYF. CDR3 sequence (DNA): TGTGCCAGCAGTCCGACGACAGGGGGGACCTACAATGAGCAGTACTTC.